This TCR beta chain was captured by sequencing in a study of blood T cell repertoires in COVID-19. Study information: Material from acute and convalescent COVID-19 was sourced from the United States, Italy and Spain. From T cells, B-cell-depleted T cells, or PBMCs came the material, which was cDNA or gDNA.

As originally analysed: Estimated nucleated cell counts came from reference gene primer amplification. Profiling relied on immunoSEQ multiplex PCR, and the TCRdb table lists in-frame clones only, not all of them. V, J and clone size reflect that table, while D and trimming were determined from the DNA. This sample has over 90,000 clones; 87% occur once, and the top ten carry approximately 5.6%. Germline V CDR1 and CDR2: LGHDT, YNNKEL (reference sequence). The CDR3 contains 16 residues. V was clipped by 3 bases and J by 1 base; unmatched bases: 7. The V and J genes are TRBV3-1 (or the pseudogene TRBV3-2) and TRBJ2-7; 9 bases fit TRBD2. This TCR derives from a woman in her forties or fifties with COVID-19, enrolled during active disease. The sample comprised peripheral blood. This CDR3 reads CASSQDSGGQSYEQYF. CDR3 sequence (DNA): TGTGCCAGCAGCCAGGATAGCGGGGGCCAATCCTACGAGCAGTACTTC.